This entry lists 4 T cell receptor beta chains sequenced from one sample in a study of T cells in Graves' hyperthyroidism and ophthalmopathy. RNA transcripts yielded amplified TCR beta CDR3 regions. A first-round RT-PCR of the TCR CDR3 used the HTBI primer set. Each CDR3 protein is one row after TCRdb ran MiXCR on the multiplex PCR reads. The data show about 560,000 distinct CDR3 sequences, around 15% seen once. Sequencing was performed on blood. These receptors originate from a middle-aged woman with Graves' hyperthyroidism.

J is TRBJ2-5 and V is TRBV12-5; 8 bases are shared with TRBD1. Unmatched junction bases numbered 1, after V lost 1 base and J lost 3 bases. Germline V CDR1 and CDR2: LGHNT, FRNRAP. The CDR3 has 14 residues. CDR3 coding DNA: TGTGCTAGTGGTTTGGCACAGGGGGAAGAGACCCAGTACTTC. Residues: CASGLAQGEETQYF.

The V gene is TRBV4-1, the J gene TRBJ2-1, with TRBD1 identical over 12 bases. The CDR3 has 16 amino acids. Germline-derived CDR1 and CDR2 are MGHRA and YSYEKL. The ends lost 1 base at V and 7 bases at J; junction bases unmatched: 5. The CDR3 bases are TGCGCCAGCAGCCAAGTGGGACAGGGGGCGTGGAATGAGCAGTTCTTC. It translates to CASSQVGQGAWNEQFF.

This clonotype was seen many times. This chain joins TRBV18 and TRBJ1-3; a weak D match, TRBD1 (6 bases). The CDR3 is 14 residues long. Germline V gene sequence: CDR1 KGHSH, CDR2 LQKENI. Deletions cut 8 bases from V and 1 base from J, with 12 bases between. In DNA form, the CDR3 reads TGTGCCAGCAGCCCACAGGGATCTGGAAACACCATATATTTT. This encodes CASSPQGSGNTIYF.

This clonotype was counted ten times or more. The chain uses TRBV2 and TRBJ1-5; no definite D call. This CDR3 is built from 14 residues. Germline V gene data show CDR1 as SNHLY and CDR2 as FYNNEI. V was cut by 5 bases and J by 1 base, with 9 bases left in between. The CDR3, as DNA: TGTGCCAGCAGTACCCTGGAAAGCAATCAGCCCCAGCATTTT. This gives the protein CASSTLESNQPQHF.